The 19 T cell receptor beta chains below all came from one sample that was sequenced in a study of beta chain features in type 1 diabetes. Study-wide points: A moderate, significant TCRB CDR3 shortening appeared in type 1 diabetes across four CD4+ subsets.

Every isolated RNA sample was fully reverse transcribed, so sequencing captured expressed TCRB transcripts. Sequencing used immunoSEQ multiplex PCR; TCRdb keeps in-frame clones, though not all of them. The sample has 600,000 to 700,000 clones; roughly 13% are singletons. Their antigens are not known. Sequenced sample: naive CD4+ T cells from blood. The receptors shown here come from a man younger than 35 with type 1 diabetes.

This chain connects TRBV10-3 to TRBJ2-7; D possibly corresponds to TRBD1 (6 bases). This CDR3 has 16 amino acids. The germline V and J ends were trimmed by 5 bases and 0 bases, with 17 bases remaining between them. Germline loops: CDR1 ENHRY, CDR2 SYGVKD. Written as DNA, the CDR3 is TGTGCCATCAGTAGATCGAACAGGGAGAGCTCCTACGAGCAGTACTTC. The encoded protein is CAISRSNRESSYEQYF.

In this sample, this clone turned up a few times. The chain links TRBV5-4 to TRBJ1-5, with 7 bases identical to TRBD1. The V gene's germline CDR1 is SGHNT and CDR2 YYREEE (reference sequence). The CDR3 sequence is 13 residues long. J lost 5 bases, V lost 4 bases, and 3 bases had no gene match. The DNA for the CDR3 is TGTGCCAGCAGCATACAGGGGTATCAGCCCCAGCATTTT. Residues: CASSIQGYQPQHF. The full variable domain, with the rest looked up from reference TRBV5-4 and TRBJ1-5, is ETGVTQSPTHLIKTRGQQVTLRCSSQSGHNTVSWYQQALGQGPQFIFQYYREEENGRGNFPPRFSGLQFPNYSSELNVNALELDDSALYLCASSIQGYQPQHFGDGTRLSIL.

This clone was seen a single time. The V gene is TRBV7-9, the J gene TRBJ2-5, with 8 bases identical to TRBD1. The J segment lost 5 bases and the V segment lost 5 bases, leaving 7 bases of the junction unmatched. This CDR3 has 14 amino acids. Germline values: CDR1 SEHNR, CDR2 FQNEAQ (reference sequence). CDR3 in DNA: TGTGCCAGCAGCCTGCAGGGGGCGCAGGAGACCCAGTACTTC. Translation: CASSLQGAQETQYF.

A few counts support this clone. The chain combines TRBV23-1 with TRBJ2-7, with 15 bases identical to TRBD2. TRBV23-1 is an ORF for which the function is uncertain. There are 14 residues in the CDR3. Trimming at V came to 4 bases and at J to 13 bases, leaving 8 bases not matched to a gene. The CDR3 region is CASSPRGLAGGRYF. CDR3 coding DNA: TGCGCCAGCAGTCCGCGGGGACTAGCGGGGGGCCGATACTTC.

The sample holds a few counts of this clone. CDR3 DNA: TGTGCCAGCTCCCCGGGACTAGCGGGACAGTTCTTC. This translates into CASSPGLAGQFF. V gene TRBV18 combines with J gene TRBJ2-1, with 13 bases fitting TRBD2. Germline CDR1 KGHSH, CDR2 LQKENI. V trimming: 6 bases; J trimming: 13 bases; junction bases outside the gene matches: 3. This CDR3 is built from 12 residues.

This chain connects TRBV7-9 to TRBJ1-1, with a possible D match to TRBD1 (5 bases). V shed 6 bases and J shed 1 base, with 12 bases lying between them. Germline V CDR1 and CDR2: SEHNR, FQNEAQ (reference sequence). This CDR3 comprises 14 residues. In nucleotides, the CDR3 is TGTGCCAGCAGGGGGACGTCCCCGAACACTGAAGCTTTCTTT. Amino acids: CASRGTSPNTEAFF.

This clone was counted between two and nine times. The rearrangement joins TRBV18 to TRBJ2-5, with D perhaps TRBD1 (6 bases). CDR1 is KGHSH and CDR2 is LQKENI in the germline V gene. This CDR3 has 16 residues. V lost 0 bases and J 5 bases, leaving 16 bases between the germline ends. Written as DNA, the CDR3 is TGTGCCAGCTCACCACCGACAGGCCCCGAGGGGGAGACCCAGTACTTC. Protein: CASSPPTGPEGETQYF.

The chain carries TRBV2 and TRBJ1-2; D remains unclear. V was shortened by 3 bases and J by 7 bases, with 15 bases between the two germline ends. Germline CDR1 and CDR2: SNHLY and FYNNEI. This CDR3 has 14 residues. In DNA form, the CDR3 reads TGTGCCAGCAGTGATGAGGGCCCCCTGGGTGGCTACACCTTC. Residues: CASSDEGPLGGYTF. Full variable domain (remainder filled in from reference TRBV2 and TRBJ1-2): EPEVTQTPSHQVTQMGQEVILRCVPISNHLYFYWYRQILGQKVEFLVSFYNNEISEKSEIFDDQFSVERPDGSNFTLKIRSTKLEDSAMYFCASSDEGPLGGYTFGSGTRLTVV.

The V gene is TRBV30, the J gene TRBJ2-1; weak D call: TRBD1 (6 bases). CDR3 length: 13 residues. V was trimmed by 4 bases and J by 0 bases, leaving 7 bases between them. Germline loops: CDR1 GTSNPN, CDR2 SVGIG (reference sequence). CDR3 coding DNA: TGTGCCTGGATAGGGGGCTCCTACAATGAGCAGTTCTTC. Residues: CAWIGGSYNEQFF.

The CDR3 nucleotides are TGTGCCATCAGTGGAACAGGGGAGGGGTCGGACACCTTC. Encoded protein: CAISGTGEGSDTF. The chain combines TRBV10-3 with TRBJ1-2, with 7 bases that match TRBD1. The CDR3 has 13 amino acids. V dropped 4 bases and J dropped 12; count of bases not matched to a gene: 11. Germline CDR1 is ENHRY and CDR2 is SYGVKD.

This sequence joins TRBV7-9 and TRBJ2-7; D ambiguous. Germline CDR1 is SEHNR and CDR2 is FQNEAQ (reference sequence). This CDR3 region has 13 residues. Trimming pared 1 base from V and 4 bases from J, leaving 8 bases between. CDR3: CASSLGLKYEQYF. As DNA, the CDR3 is TGTGCCAGCAGCTTAGGTCTCAAATACGAGCAGTACTTC.

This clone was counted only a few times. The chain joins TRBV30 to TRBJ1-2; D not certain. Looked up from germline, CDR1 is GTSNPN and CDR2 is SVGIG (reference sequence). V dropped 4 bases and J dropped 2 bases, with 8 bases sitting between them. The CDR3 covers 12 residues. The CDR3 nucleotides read TGTGCCTGGACTCCCGGGAACTATGGCTACACCTTC. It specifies CAWTPGNYGYTF.

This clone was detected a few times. The CDR3 nucleotides are TGTGCCAGCAGGTTCTCATCAGGGGCTGGAAACACCATATATTTT. It specifies CASRFSSGAGNTIYF. The J gene is TRBJ1-3, the V gene TRBV5-6; TRBD1 might be the D (6 bases). Trimming left V 5 bases short and J 2 bases short, with 14 bases between. The length of the CDR3 is 15 residues. Germline lookup yields CDR1 SGHDT and CDR2 YYEEEE.

CDR3 sequence reads: CASSPMEDTGELFF. CDR3 in DNA: TGTGCCAGCAGCCCCATGGAGGACACCGGGGAGCTGTTTTTT. This chain connects TRBV7-9 to TRBJ2-2; a possible D gene is TRBD2 (5 bases). V was pared by 5 bases and J by 3 bases, with 10 bases between. From germline, CDR1 is SEHNR and CDR2 FQNEAQ (reference sequence). This CDR3 is 14 amino acids long.

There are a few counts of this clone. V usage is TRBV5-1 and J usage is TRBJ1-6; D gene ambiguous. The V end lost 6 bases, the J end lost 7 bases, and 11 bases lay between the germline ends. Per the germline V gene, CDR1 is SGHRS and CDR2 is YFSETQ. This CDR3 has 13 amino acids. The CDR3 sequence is CASKTEVNSPLHF. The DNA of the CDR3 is TGCGCCAGCAAAACAGAAGTAAATTCACCCCTCCACTTT.

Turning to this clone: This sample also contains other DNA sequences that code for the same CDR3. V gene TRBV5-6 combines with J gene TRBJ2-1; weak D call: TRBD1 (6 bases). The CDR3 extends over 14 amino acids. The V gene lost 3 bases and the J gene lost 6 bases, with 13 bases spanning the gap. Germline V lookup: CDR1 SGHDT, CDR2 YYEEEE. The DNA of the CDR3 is TGTGCCAGCAGCTCTCCCCCAGGGGTCAATGAGCAGTTCTTC. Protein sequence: CASSSPPGVNEQFF.

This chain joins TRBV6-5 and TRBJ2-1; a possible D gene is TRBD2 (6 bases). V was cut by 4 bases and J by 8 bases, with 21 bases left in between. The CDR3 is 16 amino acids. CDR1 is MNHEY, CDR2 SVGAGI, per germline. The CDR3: CASSSFQRDSQDEQFF. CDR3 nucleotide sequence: TGTGCCAGCAGTTCCTTCCAACGGGACTCTCAGGATGAGCAGTTCTTC.

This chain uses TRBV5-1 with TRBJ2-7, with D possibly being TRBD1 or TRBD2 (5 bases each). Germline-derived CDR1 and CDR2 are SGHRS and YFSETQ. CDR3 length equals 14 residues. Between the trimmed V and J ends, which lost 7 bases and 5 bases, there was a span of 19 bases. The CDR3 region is CASSNTKGSHEQYF. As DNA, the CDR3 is TGCGCCAGCTCGAATACGAAGGGGAGCCACGAGCAGTACTTC.

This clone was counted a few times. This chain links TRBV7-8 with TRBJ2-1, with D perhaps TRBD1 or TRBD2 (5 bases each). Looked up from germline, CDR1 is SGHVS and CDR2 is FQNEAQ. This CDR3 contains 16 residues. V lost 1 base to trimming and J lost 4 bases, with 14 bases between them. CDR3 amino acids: CASSLGYPGGYNEQFF. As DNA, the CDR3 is TGTGCCAGCAGCTTAGGATATCCTGGGGGTTACAATGAGCAGTTCTTC.